The clone carrying this T cell receptor beta chain has only a few counts. The source of the sample is a study of OX40 agonist ivuxolimab in advanced cancers. The V end lost 3 bases, the J end lost 5 bases, and 19 bases lay between the germline ends. The germline CDR1 and CDR2 sequences are KGHSH and LQKENI. This CDR3 has 16 residues. The repertoire was sequenced with immunoSEQ multiplex PCR; TCRdb's copy has only in-frame clones and lacks some. The repertoire includes about 71,000 clones, under 90% of them detected once, and approximately 0.44% sits in the top ten. This specimen was CD4+ or CD8+ T cells sorted from blood, taken in a trial of the OX40 agonist ivuxolimab. This chain uses TRBV18 with TRBJ1-1, with D perhaps TRBD1 (5 bases). The receptor comes from an adult with an advanced solid tumor such as melanoma, head and neck, liver or kidney cancer. This CDR3 is CASSPPGIPSSTEAFF. CDR3 coding DNA: TGTGCCAGCTCACCCCCAGGGATCCCGAGTTCGACTGAAGCTTTCTTT.